This T cell receptor beta chain comes out of a study of PD-L1 blockade in urothelial cancer. About the study: At 3 weeks (second dose) and 6 weeks after starting treatment, blood was analyzed. Median T cell yield from blood was around 140,000.

Germline V lookup: CDR1 SQVTM, CDR2 ANQGSEA. This CDR3 region has 16 residues. V was pared by 4 bases and J by 1 base, with 3 bases of the junction left unmatched. Synthetic templates analogous to TCR were spiked into all PCRs individually. The data were produced by immunoSEQ multiplex PCR, yet TCRdb's version contains in-frame clones alone and is incomplete. Of tens of thousands of clones listed, over 75% are singletons. The gene calls are TRBV29-1 and TRBJ2-3, with 15 positions matching TRBD2. The source of this sequence is a man in his sixties or seventies with urothelial cancer. The source was PBMCs, collected around atezolizumab (anti-PD-L1) treatment. CDR3 loop: CSVVGLAGGGTDTQYF. For the CDR3, the DNA is TGCAGCGTTGTGGGACTAGCGGGAGGTGGCACAGATACGCAGTATTTT.